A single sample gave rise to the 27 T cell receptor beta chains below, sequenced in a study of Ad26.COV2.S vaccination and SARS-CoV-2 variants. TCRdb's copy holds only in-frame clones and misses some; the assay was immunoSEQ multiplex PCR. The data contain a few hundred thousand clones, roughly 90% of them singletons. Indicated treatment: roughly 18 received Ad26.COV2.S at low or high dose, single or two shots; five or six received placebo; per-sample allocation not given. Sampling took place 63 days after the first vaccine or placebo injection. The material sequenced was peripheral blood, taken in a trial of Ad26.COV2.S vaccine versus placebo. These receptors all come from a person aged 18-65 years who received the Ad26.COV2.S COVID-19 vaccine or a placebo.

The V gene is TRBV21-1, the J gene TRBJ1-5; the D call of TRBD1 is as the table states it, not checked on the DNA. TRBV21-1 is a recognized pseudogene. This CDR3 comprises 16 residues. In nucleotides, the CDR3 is TGTGCCAGCAGCAAAGGTCTCAGGGGAGAGGATCAGCCCCAGCATTTT. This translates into CASSKGLRGEDQPQHF.

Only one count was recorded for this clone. The CDR3 reads CASSQGTRETQYF. Here the CDR3 DNA reads TGTGCCAGCTCACAAGGGACAAGAGAGACCCAGTACTTC. The chain is built from TRBV18 and TRBJ2-5; the D gene is possibly TRBD1 (6 bases). This CDR3 comprises 13 residues. The V gene's germline CDR1 is KGHSH and CDR2 LQKENI. Trimming left V 4 bases short and J 4 bases short, with 10 bases between.

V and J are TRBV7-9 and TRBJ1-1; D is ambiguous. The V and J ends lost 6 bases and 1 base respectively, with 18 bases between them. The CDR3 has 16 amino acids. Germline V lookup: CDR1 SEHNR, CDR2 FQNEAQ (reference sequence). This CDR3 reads CASSYLREGGNTEAFF. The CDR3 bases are TGTGCCAGCAGTTACCTAAGGGAGGGTGGGAACACTGAAGCTTTCTTT.

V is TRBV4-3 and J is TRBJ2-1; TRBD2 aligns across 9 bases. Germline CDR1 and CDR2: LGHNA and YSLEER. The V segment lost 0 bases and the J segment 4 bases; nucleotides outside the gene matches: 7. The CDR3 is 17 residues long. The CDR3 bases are TGCGCCAGCAGCCAAGATACCCTAGCGGGATATTACAATGAGCAGTTCTTC. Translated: CASSQDTLAGYYNEQFF.

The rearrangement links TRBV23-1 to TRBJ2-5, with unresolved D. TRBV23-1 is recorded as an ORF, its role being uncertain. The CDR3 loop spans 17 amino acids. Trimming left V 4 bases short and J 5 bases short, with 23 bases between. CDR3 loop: CASSLLTGSEVEETQYF. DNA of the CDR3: TGCGCCAGCAGTCTTCTAACCGGGTCGGAAGTAGAGGAGACCCAGTACTTC.

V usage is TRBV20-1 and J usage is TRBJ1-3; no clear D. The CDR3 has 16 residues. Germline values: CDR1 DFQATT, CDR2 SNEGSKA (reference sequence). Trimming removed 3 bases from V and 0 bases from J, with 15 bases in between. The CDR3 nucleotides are TGCAGTGCTAGTTCGGGCAGCATATTCTCTGGAAACACCATATATTTT. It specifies CSASSGSIFSGNTIYF.

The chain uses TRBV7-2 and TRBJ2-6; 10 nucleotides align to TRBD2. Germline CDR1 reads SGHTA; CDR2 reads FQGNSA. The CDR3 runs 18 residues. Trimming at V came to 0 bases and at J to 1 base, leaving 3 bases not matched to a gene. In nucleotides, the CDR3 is TGTGCCAGCAGCTTAGCAGGACTAGCGGCTTCTGGGGCCAACGTCCTGACTTTC. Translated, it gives CASSLAGLAASGANVLTF. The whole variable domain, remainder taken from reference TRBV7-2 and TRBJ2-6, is GAGVSQSPSNKVTEKGKDVELRCDPISGHTALYWYRQSLGQGLEFLIYFQGNSAPDKSGLPSDRFSAERTGGSVSTLTIQRTQQEDSAVYLCASSLAGLAASGANVLTFGAGSRLTVL.

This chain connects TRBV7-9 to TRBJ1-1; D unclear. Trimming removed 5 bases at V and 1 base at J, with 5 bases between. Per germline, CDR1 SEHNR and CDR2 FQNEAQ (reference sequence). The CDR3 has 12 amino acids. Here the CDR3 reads CASSPWNTEAFF. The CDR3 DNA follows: TGTGCCAGCAGCCCATGGAACACTGAAGCTTTCTTT.

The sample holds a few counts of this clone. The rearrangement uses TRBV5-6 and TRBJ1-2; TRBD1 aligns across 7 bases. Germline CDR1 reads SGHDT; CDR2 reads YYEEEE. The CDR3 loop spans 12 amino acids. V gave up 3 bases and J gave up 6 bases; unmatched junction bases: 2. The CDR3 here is CASSWGTDGYTF. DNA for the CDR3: TGTGCCAGCAGCTGGGGGACAGATGGCTACACCTTC.

The CDR3 sequence is CASKGQETGELFF. The CDR3 region has the DNA TGTGCCAGCAAGGGACAAGAGACCGGGGAGCTGTTTTTT. The chain is built from TRBV2 and TRBJ2-2, with TRBD1 as a possible D gene (6 bases). Trimming cost V 7 bases and J 5 bases, with 11 bases left between them. Germline V gene data show CDR1 as SNHLY and CDR2 as FYNNEI. CDR3 length: 13 amino acids.

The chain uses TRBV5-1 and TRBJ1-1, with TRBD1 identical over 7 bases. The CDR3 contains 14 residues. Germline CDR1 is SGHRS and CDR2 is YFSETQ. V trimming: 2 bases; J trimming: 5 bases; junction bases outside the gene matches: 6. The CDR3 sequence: CASSLTGDGTEAFF. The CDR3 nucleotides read TGCGCCAGCAGCTTAACAGGGGACGGTACTGAAGCTTTCTTT.

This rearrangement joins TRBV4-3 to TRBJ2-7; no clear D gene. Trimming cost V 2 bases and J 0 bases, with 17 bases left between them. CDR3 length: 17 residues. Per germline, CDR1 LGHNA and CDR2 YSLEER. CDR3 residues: CASSQYISGVSSYEQYF. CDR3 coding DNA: TGCGCCAGCAGCCAATATATATCGGGCGTCAGCTCCTACGAGCAGTACTTC.

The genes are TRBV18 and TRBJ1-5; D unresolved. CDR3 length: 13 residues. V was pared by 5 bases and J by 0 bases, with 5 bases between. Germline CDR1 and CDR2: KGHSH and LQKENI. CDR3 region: CASSADSNQPQHF. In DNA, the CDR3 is TGTGCCAGCTCAGCGGATAGCAATCAGCCCCAGCATTTT.

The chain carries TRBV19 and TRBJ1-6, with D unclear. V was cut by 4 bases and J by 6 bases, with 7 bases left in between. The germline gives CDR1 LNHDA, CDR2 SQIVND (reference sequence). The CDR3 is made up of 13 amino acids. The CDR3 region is CASSNQVNSPLHF. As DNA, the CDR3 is TGTGCCAGTAGTAACCAGGTTAATTCACCCCTCCACTTT.

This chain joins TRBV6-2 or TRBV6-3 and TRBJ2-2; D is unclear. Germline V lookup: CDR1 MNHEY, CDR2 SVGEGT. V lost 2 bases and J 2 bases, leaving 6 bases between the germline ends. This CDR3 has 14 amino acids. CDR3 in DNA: TGTGCCAGCAGTTACACAGTAAACACCGGGGAGCTGTTTTTT. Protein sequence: CASSYTVNTGELFF.

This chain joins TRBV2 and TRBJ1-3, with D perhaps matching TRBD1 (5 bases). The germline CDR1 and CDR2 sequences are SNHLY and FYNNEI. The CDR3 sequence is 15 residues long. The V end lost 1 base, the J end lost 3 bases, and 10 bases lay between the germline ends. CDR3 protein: CASSEVRGFGNTIYF. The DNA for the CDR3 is TGTGCCAGCAGTGAAGTTAGGGGCTTTGGAAACACCATATATTTT.

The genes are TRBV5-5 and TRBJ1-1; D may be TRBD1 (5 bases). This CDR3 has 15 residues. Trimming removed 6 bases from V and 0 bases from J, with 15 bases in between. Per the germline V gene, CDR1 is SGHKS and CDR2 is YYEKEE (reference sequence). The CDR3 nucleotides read TGTGCCAGCATCTTATTTGGGACGGTGAACACTGAAGCTTTCTTT. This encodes CASILFGTVNTEAFF.

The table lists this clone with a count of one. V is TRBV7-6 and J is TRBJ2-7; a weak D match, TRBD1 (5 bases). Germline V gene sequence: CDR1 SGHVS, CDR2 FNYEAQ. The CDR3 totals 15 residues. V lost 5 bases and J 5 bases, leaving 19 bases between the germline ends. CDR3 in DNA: TGTGCCAGCAGCCACTCGGTGGTCCAGGGCCACGAGCAGTACTTC. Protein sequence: CASSHSVVQGHEQYF.

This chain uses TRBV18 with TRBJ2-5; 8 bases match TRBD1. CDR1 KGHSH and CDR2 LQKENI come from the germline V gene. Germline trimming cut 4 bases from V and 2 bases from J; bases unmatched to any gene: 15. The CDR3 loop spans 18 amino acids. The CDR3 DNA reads TGTGCCAGCTCACTTTTTGAATTTTGGACAGGGCAACAAGAGACCCAGTACTTC. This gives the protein CASSLFEFWTGQQETQYF.

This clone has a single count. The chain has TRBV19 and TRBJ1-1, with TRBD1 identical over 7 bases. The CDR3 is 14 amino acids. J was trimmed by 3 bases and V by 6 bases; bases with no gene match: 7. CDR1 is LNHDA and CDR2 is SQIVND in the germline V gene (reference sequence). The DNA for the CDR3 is TGTGCCAGTAGGAAGACAGGGAGAGACACTGAAGCTTTCTTT. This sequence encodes CASRKTGRDTEAFF.

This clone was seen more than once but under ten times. Written as DNA, the CDR3 is TGTGCCAGCAGTGTGACCGGGACAGGGTACACAGATACGCAGTATTTT. Amino acids: CASSVTGTGYTDTQYF. The chain links TRBV2 to TRBJ2-3, with 9 bases identical to TRBD1. The CDR3 runs to 16 residues. J was trimmed by 2 bases and V by 4 bases; bases with no gene match: 7. Germline values: CDR1 SNHLY, CDR2 FYNNEI.

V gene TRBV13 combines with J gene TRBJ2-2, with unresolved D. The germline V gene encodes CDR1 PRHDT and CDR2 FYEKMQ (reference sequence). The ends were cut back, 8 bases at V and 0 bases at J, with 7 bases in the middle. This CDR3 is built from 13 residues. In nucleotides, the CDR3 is TGTGCCAGCCTCGCGGCGAACACCGGGGAGCTGTTTTTT. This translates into CASLAANTGELFF.

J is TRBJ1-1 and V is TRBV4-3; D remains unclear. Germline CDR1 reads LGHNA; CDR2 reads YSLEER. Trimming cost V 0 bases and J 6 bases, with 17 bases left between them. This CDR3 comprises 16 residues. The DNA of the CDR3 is TGCGCCAGCAGCCAAGATCTTCTGGAGGGTACGGCTGAAGCTTTCTTT. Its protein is CASSQDLLEGTAEAFF.

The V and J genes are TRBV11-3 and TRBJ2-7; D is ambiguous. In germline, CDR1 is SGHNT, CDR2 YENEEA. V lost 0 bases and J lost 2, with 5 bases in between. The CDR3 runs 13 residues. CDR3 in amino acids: CASSLEAAYEQYV. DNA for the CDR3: TGTGCCAGCAGCTTAGAGGCAGCCTACGAGCAGTACGTC.

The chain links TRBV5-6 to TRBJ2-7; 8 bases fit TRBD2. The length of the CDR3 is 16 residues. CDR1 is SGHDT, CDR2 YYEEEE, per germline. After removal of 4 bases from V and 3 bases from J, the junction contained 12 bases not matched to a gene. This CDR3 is CASSGLMTSANYEQYV. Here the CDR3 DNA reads TGTGCCAGCAGCGGGCTCATGACTAGCGCCAACTACGAGCAGTACGTC.

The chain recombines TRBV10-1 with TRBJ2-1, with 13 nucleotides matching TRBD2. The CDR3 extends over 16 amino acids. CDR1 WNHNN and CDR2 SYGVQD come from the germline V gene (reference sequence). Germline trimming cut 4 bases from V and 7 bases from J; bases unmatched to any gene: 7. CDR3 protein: CASSGRLAGGLNEQFF. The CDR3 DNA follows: TGCGCCAGCAGTGGGAGACTAGCGGGGGGATTAAATGAGCAGTTCTTC.

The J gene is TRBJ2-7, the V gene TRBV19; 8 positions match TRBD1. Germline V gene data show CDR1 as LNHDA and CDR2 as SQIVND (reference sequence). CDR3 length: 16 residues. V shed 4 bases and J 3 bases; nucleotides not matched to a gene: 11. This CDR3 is CASSTIRLGQDYEQYF. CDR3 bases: TGTGCCAGTAGTACAATCAGATTGGGACAGGACTACGAGCAGTACTTC.